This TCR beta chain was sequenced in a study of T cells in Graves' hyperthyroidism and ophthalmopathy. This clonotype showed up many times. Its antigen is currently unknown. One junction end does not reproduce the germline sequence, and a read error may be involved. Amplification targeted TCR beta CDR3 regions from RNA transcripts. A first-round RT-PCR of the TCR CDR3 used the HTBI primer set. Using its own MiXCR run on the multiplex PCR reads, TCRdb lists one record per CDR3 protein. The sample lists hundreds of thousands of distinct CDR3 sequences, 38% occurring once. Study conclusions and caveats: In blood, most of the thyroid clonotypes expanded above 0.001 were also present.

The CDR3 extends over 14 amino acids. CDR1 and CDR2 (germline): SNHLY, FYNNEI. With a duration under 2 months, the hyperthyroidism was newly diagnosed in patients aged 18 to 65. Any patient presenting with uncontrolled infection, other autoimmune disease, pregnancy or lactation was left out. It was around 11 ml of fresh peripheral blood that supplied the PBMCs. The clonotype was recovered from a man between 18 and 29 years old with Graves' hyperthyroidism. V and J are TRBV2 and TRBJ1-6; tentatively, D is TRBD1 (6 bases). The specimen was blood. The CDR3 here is CASSEGAYNSPLHF. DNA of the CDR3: TGTGCCAGCAGTGAGGGGGCCTACAATTCACCCCTCCACTTT.